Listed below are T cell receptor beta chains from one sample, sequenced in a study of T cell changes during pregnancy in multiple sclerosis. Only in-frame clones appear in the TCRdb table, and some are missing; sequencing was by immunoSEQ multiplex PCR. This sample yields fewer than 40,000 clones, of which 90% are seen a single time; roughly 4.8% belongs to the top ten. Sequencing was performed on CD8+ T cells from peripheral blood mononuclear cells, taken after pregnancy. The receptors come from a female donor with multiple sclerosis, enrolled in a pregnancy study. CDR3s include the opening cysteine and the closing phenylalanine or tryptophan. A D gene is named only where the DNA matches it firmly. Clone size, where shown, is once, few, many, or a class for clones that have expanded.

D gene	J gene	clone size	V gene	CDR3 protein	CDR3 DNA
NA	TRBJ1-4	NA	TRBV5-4	CASSSIGEKLFF	TGTGCCAGCAGCTCGATCGGGGAAAAACTGTTTTTT
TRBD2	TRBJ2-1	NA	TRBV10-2	CASSSLAGFINNEQFF	TGCGCCAGCAGCTCCCTAGCGGGGTTTATTAACAATGAGCAGTTCTTC
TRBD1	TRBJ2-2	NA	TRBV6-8	CASRLAGGRGGELFF	TGTGCCAGCAGGCTGGCAGGGGGCCGGGGCGGGGAGCTGTTTTTT
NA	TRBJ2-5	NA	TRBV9	CASSAYGSSPQETQYF	TGTGCCAGCAGCGCGTACGGGAGCTCCCCCCAAGAGACCCAGTACTTC
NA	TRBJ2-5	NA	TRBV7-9	CASSLAPDRETQYF	TGTGCCAGCAGCTTAGCCCCGGACAGAGAGACCCAGTACTTC
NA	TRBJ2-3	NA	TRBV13	CASPNERGNTDTQYF	TGTGCCAGTCCAAATGAACGGGGGAACACAGATACGCAGTATTTT
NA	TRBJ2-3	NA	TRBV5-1	CASSVDTTLQDTQYF	TGCGCCAGCAGCGTCGACACCACCCTCCAGGATACGCAGTATTTT
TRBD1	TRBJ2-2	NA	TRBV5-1	CASSSGTGDNGELFF	TGCGCCAGCAGCTCCGGGACAGGGGACAACGGGGAGCTGTTTTTT
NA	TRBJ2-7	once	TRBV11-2	CASSWSRGEGYEQYF	TGTGCCAGCAGCTGGAGCCGGGGTGAGGGTTACGAGCAGTACTTC
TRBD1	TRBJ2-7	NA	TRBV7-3	CASSPGTGVHEQYF	TGTGCCAGCAGCCCCGGGACAGGGGTCCACGAGCAGTACTTC
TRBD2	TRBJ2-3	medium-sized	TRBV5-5	CASSDGTTDTDTQYF	TGTGCCAGCAGCGATGGGACTACAGACACAGATACGCAGTATTTT
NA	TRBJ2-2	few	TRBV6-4	CASSELGLDTGELFF	TGTGCCAGCAGTGAGCTGGGGCTGGACACCGGGGAGCTGTTTTTT
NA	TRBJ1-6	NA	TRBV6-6	CASSYSPGKGDSPLHF	TGTGCCAGCAGTTACTCGCCGGGGAAGGGAGATTCACCCCTCCACTTT